This entry concerns a single T cell receptor (beta chain). This record comes from a study of blood T cell repertoires in COVID-19. The overall study: The United States, Italy and Spain supplied acute and convalescent COVID-19 samples.

Authors' data handling: Amplification of reference gene primers was used by the study to estimate nucleated cell counts. Produced via immunoSEQ multiplex PCR; TCRdb's table is partial and in-frame only. V and J calls and clone size follow that table, whereas D and trimming were derived from the DNA. The data show about 190,000 clones, with about nine tenths seen just once and 0.95% to 1.3% held by the top ten. CDR1 SEHNR and CDR2 FQNEAQ come from the germline V gene (reference sequence). V shed 1 base, J shed 4 bases, and the junction held 1 base outside the gene matches. This CDR3 contains 15 residues.

The sequencing sample was made of peripheral blood. The sequence was obtained from a man aged 25-45 years with acute or convalescent COVID-19. The chain employs TRBV7-9 and TRBJ1-5; 10 nucleotides match TRBD1. CDR3 sequence reads: CASSLGDRGNQPQHF. CDR3 sequence (DNA): TGTGCCAGCAGCTTAGGGGACAGGGGAAATCAGCCCCAGCATTTT.